The rows below give T cell receptor beta chains drawn from one sample of a study of blood T cell repertoires in COVID-19. Assay used: immunoSEQ multiplex PCR; TCRdb lists only in-frame clones, some missing. The sample contains roughly 100,000 clones, over 75% of which appear only once. Sequencing input: peripheral blood. All receptors derive from a woman under 40 with acute or convalescent COVID-19. Each CDR3 is given with its conserved first and last residue. Only some rows state a clone size, as once, few, many or a class for expanded clones.

TRBV2 | . | CASSSGGVSYEQYF
TRBV5-1 | . | CASSMQGTQTGELFF
TRBV9 | . | CASSHDRAGANVLTF
TRBV6-6 | . | CASSYSRDSTTDTQYF
TRBV7-9 | . | CASSLGQASSGNTIYF
TRBV29-1 | . | CSVEEGVGYGQYF
TRBV19 | . | CASSILESLNQPQHF
TRBV3-1/TRBV3-2 | . | CASSLYGTGGADTEAFF
TRBV19 | few | CASSFQTATYEQYF
TRBV15 | . | CATSRDPGDEQYF
TRBV7-6 | . | CASSQRDSLNTEAFF
TRBV28 | once | CASSQTGGSSGNTIYF
TRBV5-1 | . | CASSLDLEDIQYF
TRBV5-1 | . | CASSFTSGSTGELFF
TRBV5-1 | . | CASSGLAGPGELFF
TRBV28 | . | CASSLWAGGFGYGYTF
TRBV7-2 | . | CASSLQGGWGGYTF
TRBV27 | . | CASSPTGGLNQPQHF
TRBV7-8 | . | CASSPTSDGNIQYF
TRBV18 | . | CASSLTDRSTIYF
TRBV18 | . | CASSQGQGRVYDGYTF
TRBV7-6 | few | CASSLDREITYEQYF
TRBV28 | . | CASSLQGGWNNSPLHF
TRBV7-9 | . | CASSPLGVATNYGYTF
TRBV5-4 | once | CASSSGQGVNTEAFF
TRBV27 | . | CASSRTYGEKYGYTF
TRBV18 | once | CASSPLAGGYNEQFF
TRBV5-1 | once | CASSRQTGQTNEKLFF
TRBV4-1 | . | CASSQAKISGGYEQYF
TRBV2 | . | CASSYVTGEYEQYF
TRBV6-5 | . | CASSYSGQYYGYTF
TRBV5-1 | . | CASTRLAGGLFPPNEQFF
TRBV6-5 | . | CASTDRNYGYTF
TRBV2 | . | CASSATESGGYTF
TRBV29-1 | few | CSVEEVGAYEQYF
TRBV6-5 | . | CASSQGEKLFF
TRBV28 | . | CATPGTGGESPYGYTF
TRBV2 | once | CASSDRQAGNTIYF
TRBV7-9 | . | CASSSTGGGEQYF
TRBV6-5 | . | CATARDRVNYGYTF
TRBV7-2 | . | CASSLYGEIYNEQFF
TRBV6-5 | . | CASSRTSGGSEQYF
TRBV5-1 | . | CASSLADRLEAFF
TRBV6-6 | . | CASSLARSGNYEQYF
TRBV28 | once | CASSLLGAVSYEQYF
TRBV28 | few | CASESSDSYNSPLHF
TRBV2 | . | CASSSTTGTSDQPQHF
TRBV5-8 | . | CASSLVWRNRGMEGYTF
TRBV19 | . | CATPVAGTLAKNIQYF
TRBV27 | . | CASSRTSREGGEQYF
TRBV24-1 | . | CATSAPGKRGDNEQFF
TRBV4-1 | . | CASSQVGTDNEKLFF
TRBV27 | . | CASSFIDTQYF
TRBV5-6 | few | CASSPGQGVSETQYF
TRBV9 | . | CASSGGTGGEKLFF
TRBV9 | . | CASSVATGGSADTQYF
TRBV15 | . | CATSRDGSSGANVLTF